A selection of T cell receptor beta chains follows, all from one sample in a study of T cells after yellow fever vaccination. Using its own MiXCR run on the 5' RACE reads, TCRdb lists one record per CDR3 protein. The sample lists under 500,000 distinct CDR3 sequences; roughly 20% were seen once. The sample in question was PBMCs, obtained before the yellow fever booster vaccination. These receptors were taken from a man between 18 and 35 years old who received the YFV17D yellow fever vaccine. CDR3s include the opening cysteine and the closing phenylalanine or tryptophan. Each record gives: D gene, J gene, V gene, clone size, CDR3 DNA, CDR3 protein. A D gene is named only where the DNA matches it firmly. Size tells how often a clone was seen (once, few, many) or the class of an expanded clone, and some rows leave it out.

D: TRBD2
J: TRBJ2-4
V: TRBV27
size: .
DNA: TGTGCCAGCAGTACCGACGGACTAGCGGGGTACAAAAACATTCAGTACTTC
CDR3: CASSTDGLAGYKNIQYF

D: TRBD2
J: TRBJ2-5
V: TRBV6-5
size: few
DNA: TGTGCCAGCAGTTACTCAGGGGGACTAGGGCCCGAGACCCAGTACTTC
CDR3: CASSYSGGLGPETQYF

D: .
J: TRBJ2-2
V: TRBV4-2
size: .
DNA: TGTGCCAGCAGCCGAGAGGTTGGGGACGGGGAGCTGTTTTTT
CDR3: CASSREVGDGELFF

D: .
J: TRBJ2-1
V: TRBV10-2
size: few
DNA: TGCGCCAGCAGCCCACTTCGGAGGGATGAGCAGTTCTTC
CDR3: CASSPLRRDEQFF

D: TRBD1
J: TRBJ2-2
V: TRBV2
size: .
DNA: TGTGCCAGCGGGGGACAGAGCACCGGGGAGCTGTTTTTT
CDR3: CASGGQSTGELFF

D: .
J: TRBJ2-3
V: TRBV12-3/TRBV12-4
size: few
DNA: TGTGCCAGCACCCTTTGGGGGGTTGGCACAGATACGCAGTATTTT
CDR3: CASTLWGVGTDTQYF

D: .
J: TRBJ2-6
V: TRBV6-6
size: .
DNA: TGTGCCAGCAGTTCCCACATATCTGGGGCCAACGTCCTGACTTTC
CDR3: CASSSHISGANVLTF

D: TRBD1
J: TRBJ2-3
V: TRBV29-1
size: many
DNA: TGCAGCGCCACAACAGGGGTGAGCACAGATACGCAGTATTTT
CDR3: CSATTGVSTDTQYF

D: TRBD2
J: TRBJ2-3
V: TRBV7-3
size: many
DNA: TGTGCCAGCAGCTTCGGACTAGCGACAGATACGCAGTATTTT
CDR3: CASSFGLATDTQYF

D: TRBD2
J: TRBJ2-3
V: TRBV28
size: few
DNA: TGTGCCAGCCGAAGAGGACTAGCGGGGGAGGATACGCAGTATTTT
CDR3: CASRRGLAGEDTQYF

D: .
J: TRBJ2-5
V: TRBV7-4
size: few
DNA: TGTGCCAGCAACCGACGTGGGCCCCCAGAGACCCAGTACTTC
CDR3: CASNRRGPPETQYF

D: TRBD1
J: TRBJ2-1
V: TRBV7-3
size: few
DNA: TGTGCCAGCAGCTTAGACAGGGACGACGATGAGCAGTTCTTC
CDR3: CASSLDRDDDEQFF

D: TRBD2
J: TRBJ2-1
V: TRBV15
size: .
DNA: TGTGCCACCAGCAGAGATGCGGGGGATCAGTTCTTC
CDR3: CATSRDAGDQFF

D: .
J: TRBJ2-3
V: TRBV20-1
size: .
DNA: TGCAGTGCTAGAGTACGGACCGGCACAGATACGCAGTATTTT
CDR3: CSARVRTGTDTQYF

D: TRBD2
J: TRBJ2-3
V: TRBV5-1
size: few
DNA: TGCGCCAGCAAGGAGCGGGGGGGCACAGATACGCAGTATTTT
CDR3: CASKERGGTDTQYF

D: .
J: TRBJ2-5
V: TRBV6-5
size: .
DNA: TGTGCCAGCACCTCTGCAGGGGCAGAGACCCAGTACTTC
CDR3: CASTSAGAETQYF

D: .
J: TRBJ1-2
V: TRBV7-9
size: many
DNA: TGTGCCAGCCTCGGCAGGGACGCCGGAACAGCTAACTATGGCTACACCTTC
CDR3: CASLGRDAGTANYGYTF

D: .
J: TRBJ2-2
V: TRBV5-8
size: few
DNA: TGTGCCAGCAGGCGCAGGGGTGGGTCGAACACCGGGGAGCTGTTTTTT
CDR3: CASRRRGGSNTGELFF

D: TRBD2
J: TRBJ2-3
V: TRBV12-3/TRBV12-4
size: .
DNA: TGTGCCAGCAGATCGGGGAGGGCCGAAGATACGCAGTATTTT
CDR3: CASRSGRAEDTQYF

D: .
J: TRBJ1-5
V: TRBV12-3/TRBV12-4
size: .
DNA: TGTGCCAGCAGCCCCGGGGCAGACAATCAGCCCCAGCATTTT
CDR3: CASSPGADNQPQHF

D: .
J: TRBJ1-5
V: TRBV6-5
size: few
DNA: TGTGCCAGCAGTTACAGGGGGTTGAATCAGCCCCAGCATTTT
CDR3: CASSYRGLNQPQHF

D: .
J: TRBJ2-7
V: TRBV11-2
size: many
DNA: TGTGCCAGCAGCTTAGTGAGGGGCTCCTACGAGCAGTACTTC
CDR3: CASSLVRGSYEQYF

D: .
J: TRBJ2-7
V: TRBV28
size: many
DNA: TGTGCCAGCAGTTCACCCGGACAGGGAGGGAGTGGGGAGTACTTC
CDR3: CASSSPGQGGSGEYF

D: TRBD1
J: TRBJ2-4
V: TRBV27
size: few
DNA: TGTGCCAGCAGCCGGGACAGCGCAACACAAAACATTCAGTACTTC
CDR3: CASSRDSATQNIQYF

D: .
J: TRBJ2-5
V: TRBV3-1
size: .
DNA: TGTGCCAGCAGCCAAGATCACGCGGGGCCAATAGAGACCCAGTACTTC
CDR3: CASSQDHAGPIETQYF

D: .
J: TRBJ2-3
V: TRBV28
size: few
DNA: TGTGCCAGCCACGGTTTAGATACGCAGTATTTT
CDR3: CASHGLDTQYF

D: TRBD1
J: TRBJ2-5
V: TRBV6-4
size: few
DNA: TGTGCCAGCAGTGACCGACGCGGGAACAGGGGGACGGAGACCCAGTACTTC
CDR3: CASSDRRGNRGTETQYF

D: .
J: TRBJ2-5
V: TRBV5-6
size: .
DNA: TGTGCCAGCAGCTTGCTGGGGGTTGAAGAGACCCAGTACTTC
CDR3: CASSLLGVEETQYF

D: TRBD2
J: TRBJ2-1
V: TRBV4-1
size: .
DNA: TGCGCCAGCAGCCAAGTTTCTAGCGGGGGGGCTAAGGAGCAGTTCTTC
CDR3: CASSQVSSGGAKEQFF

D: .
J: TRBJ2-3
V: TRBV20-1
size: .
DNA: TGCAGTGCTAGAGATGTTGACAAGGGGGTATCGGATACGCAGTATTTT
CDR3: CSARDVDKGVSDTQYF

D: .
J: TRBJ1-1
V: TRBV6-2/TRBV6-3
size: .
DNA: TGTGCCAGCAGTTACTCGGAGGGGGGGACTGAAGCTTTCTTT
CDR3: CASSYSEGGTEAFF

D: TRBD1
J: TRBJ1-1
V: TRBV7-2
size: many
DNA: TGTGCCAGCAGCCTAGGACAGGGCTACACTGAAGCTTTCTTT
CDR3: CASSLGQGYTEAFF

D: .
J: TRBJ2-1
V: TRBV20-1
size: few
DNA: TGCAGTGCCCTTACCGGCTTATCGCTAAATGAGCAGTTCTTC
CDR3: CSALTGLSLNEQFF

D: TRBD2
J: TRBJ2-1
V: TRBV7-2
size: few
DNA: TGTGCCAGCGGCGAGGGACTAGCGGGGGGTAATGAGCAGTTCTTC
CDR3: CASGEGLAGGNEQFF

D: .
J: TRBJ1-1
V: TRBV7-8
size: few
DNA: TGTGCCAGCAGCTTAGCGGGGTGGGACGAAGCTTTCTTT
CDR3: CASSLAGWDEAFF

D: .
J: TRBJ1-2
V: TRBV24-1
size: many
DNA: TGTGCCACCAGTGTTCTTGGGTACGGCTACACCTTC
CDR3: CATSVLGYGYTF

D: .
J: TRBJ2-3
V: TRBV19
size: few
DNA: TGTGCCAGTAGTATTCGAGGGGAGGAAGATACGCAGTATTTT
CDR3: CASSIRGEEDTQYF

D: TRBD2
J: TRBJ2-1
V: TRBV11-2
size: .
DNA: TGTGCCAGCAGCTTAGGGGGACTAGCTGGTTTGGATGAGCAGTTCTTC
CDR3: CASSLGGLAGLDEQFF

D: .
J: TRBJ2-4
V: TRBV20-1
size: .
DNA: TGCAGTGCTAGGCCAGGGGGGAACATTCAGTACTTC
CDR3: CSARPGGNIQYF

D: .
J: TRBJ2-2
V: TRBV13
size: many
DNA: TGTGCCAGCAGCTTGGGGCGCGGCACCGGGGAGCTGTTTTTT
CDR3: CASSLGRGTGELFF

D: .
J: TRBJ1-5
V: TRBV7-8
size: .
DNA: TGTGCCAGCAGCTACCACAAGGGGGAGCAAAATCAGCCCCAGCATTTT
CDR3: CASSYHKGEQNQPQHF

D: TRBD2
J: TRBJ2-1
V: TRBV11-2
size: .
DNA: TGTGCCAGCAGCTTAGGTAGCGGGGCCCGCTCTGAGCAGTTCTTC
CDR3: CASSLGSGARSEQFF